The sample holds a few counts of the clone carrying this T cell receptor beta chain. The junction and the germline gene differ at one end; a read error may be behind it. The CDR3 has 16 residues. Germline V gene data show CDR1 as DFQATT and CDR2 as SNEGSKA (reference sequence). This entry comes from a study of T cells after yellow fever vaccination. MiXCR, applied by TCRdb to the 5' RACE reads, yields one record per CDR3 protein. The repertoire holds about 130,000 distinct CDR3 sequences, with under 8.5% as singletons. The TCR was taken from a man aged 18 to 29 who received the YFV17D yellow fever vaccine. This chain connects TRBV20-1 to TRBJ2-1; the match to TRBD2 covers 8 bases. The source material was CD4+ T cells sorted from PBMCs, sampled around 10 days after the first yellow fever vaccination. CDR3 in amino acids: CCARGPLSGGSNEQFF. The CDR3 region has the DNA TGCTGTGCTAGAGGGCCCCTAAGCGGGGGTTCGAATGAGCAGTTCTTC.